This T cell receptor beta chain derives from a study of spatial heterogeneity in lung cancer. Study as a whole: Sequence detection consistently recorded a greater number of beta-chain than alpha-chain sequences. Strongly correlated with TCR transcript counts in tumor regions was a T cell module score, which was a transcriptional module score calculated from matched bulk RNA-seq.

In germline, CDR1 is WNHNN, CDR2 SYGVQD (reference sequence). After removal of 8 bases from V and 3 bases from J, the junction contained 2 bases not matched to a gene. This CDR3 has 13 amino acids. Time point denoted: sample taken at primary tumor resection. There were 75 or so donors, all of them untreated patients with early-stage non-small cell lung cancer. Each CDR3 protein is one row after TCRdb ran MiXCR on the 5' RACE reads. The sample includes about 10,000 distinct CDR3 sequences, 5.5% to 7.5% seen only once; the top ten take over 9%. Study results and limitations: Mutation tallies in tumors tracked expanded intratumoral alpha and beta TCR counts.

This clonotype appeared many times. What it binds is not known. This beta chain slipped into a library made for alpha chains as a stray read, so its size is not meaningful. V is TRBV10-1 and J is TRBJ2-2; TRBD1 agrees at 8 bases. Sequencing was performed on lung tumor tissue, taken at surgery. This TCR derives from a male donor with early-stage non-small cell lung cancer. CDR3 sequence reads: CASAQGDTGELFF. The CDR3 DNA reads as TGCGCCAGCGCACAGGGGGACACCGGGGAGCTGTTTTTT.